Below, 25 T cell receptor beta chains from the same sample are listed, as sequenced in a study of HIV-infected children after antiretroviral therapy interruption. A 3' RACE protocol on RNA, with unique molecular identifiers, produced the TCR library. Using its own MiXCR run on the 3' RACE reads, TCRdb lists one record per CDR3 protein. The data contain about 15,000 distinct CDR3 sequences, roughly 3.4% of them singletons. The treatment: PENTA 11 planned treatment interruption arm or continuous ART arm. Sequences were derived from CD45RA+ CD4+ T cells from PBMCs, sampled from a donor given antiretroviral therapy, either interrupted or continuous. Subset of the sample: naive CD4+ CD45RA+ CD45RO- T cells. The receptor source for this set is a child aged 2-17 years with HIV.

This clonotype was counted at least ten times. V usage is TRBV20-1 and J usage is TRBJ2-7; D gene ambiguous. The CDR3 length is 12 residues. From germline, CDR1 is DFQATT and CDR2 SNEGSKA (reference sequence). Trimming removed 4 bases at V and 4 bases at J, with 11 bases between. The CDR3 reads CSATDDGYEQYF. In DNA, the CDR3 is TGCAGTGCTACCGATGACGGGTACGAGCAGTACTTC.

In its sample, this clonotype is medium-sized. The gene calls are TRBV11-2 and TRBJ2-1, with a tentative D call TRBD2 (7 bases). Deletions cut 6 bases from V and 2 bases from J, with 11 bases between. CDR1 and CDR2 (germline): SGHAT, FQNNGV. The CDR3 spans 14 residues. The CDR3 DNA reads TGTGCCAGCAGGGGGAGGGACACCTACAATGAGCAGTTCTTC. Translation gives CASRGRDTYNEQFF.

This clonotype was counted many times. The chain joins TRBV10-2 to TRBJ2-3, with D possibly TRBD2 on 5 matching bases. This CDR3 contains 12 residues. V was trimmed by 6 bases and J by 5 bases, leaving 9 bases between them. Germline lookup yields CDR1 WSHSY and CDR2 SAAADI. CDR3 sequence: CASSSEGDTQYF. In nucleotides, the CDR3 is TGCGCCAGCAGCTCCGAGGGAGATACGCAGTATTTT.

This clonotype was observed at least ten times. J is TRBJ1-6 and V is TRBV20-1, with D unclear. Germline V gene lookup returns CDR1 DFQATT and CDR2 SNEGSKA (reference sequence). CDR3 length equals 16 residues. Between the trimmed V and J ends, which lost 2 bases and 0 bases, there was a span of 11 bases. This CDR3 is CSARPTQSSYNSPLHF. CDR3 DNA: TGCAGTGCTAGACCGACACAGAGCTCCTATAATTCACCCCTCCACTTT.

This clonotype has at least ten counts. The chain couples TRBV6-5 to TRBJ2-7; 10 nucleotides match TRBD1. V lost 6 bases and J lost 3; bases outside the gene matches: 5. The CDR3 length is 14 residues. CDR1 is MNHEY, CDR2 SVGAGI, per germline. The CDR3 region is CASRWDRGVYEQYF. The CDR3 DNA follows: TGTGCCAGCAGATGGGACAGGGGAGTCTACGAGCAGTACTTC.

This clonotype was detected a few times. J is TRBJ1-1 and V is TRBV30, with D perhaps TRBD1 (5 bases). Trimming shortened V by 8 bases and J by 3 bases, and 16 bases separated the two germline ends. Germline V lookup: CDR1 GTSNPN, CDR2 SVGIG (reference sequence). The CDR3 runs 13 residues. The CDR3 DNA sequence: TGTGCCGGGGGGGGACGCGCGGACACTGAAGCTTTCTTT. It translates to CAGGGRADTEAFF.

This clonotype has at least ten counts. The chain couples TRBV6-1 to TRBJ1-4; D is unclear. CDR3 size: 14 residues. Trimming took 3 bases from V and 11 from J, leaving 16 bases between them. CDR1 and CDR2 from the germline V gene are MNHNS and SASEGT. The CDR3 bases are TGTGCCAGCAGTGACCGACAATCCCCCGTTAAACTGTTTTTT. Amino acid sequence: CASSDRQSPVKLFF.

This clonotype showed up many times. V and J are TRBV7-9 and TRBJ2-3; D is undetermined. CDR1 is SEHNR and CDR2 is FQNEAQ in the germline V gene (reference sequence). V was trimmed by 5 bases and J by 1 base, leaving 10 bases between them. The CDR3 sequence is 14 residues long. The CDR3 protein is CASSRLARTDTQYF. The DNA of the CDR3 is TGTGCCAGCAGCCGTTTGGCCCGCACAGATACGCAGTATTTT.

This clonotype occurred many times. This chain joins TRBV23-1 and TRBJ1-1; a weak D match, TRBD1 (5 bases). TRBV23-1 is an open reading frame, and its role is uncertain. CDR3 length equals 12 residues. V was trimmed by 1 base and J by 8 bases, leaving 8 bases between them. CDR3 in amino acids: CASSQFRGEAFF. The CDR3 DNA sequence: TGCGCCAGCAGTCAATTCCGGGGGGAAGCTTTCTTT.

This clonotype was seen many times. This chain connects TRBV20-1 to TRBJ2-7; D unresolved. Trimming left V 3 bases short and J 2 bases short, with 8 bases between. This CDR3 region has 12 residues. Germline V gene lookup returns CDR1 DFQATT and CDR2 SNEGSKA (reference sequence). CDR3 residues: CSASSGAYEQYF. The CDR3 coding sequence is TGCAGTGCTAGCTCTGGGGCCTACGAGCAGTACTTC.

By frequency in the sample, this clonotype is medium-sized. The chain links TRBV7-3 to TRBJ2-1; 13 positions match TRBD2. This CDR3 is 16 amino acids long. Trimming at V came to 5 bases and at J to 4 bases, leaving 5 bases not matched to a gene. CDR1 and CDR2 (germline): SGHTA, FQGTGA. CDR3 nucleotides: TGTGCCAGCAGCCCCTCACTAGCGGGAGGGTACAATGAGCAGTTCTTC. It is translated as CASSPSLAGGYNEQFF.

This clonotype came up many times. This chain uses TRBV5-1 with TRBJ1-5, with 8 bases aligning to TRBD1. Germline values: CDR1 SGHRS, CDR2 YFSETQ. The junction had 7 bases not matched to a gene; V was cut back by 1 base and J by 4 bases. The CDR3 sequence is 16 residues long. The CDR3 loop reads CASSLWVDRVNQPQHF. The DNA for the CDR3 is TGCGCCAGCAGCTTGTGGGTGGACAGGGTGAATCAGCCCCAGCATTTT.

This clonotype was counted ten times or more. The chain carries TRBV20-1 and TRBJ1-6, with a tentative D call TRBD1 (6 bases). This CDR3 is built from 13 residues. Trimming took 8 bases from V and 7 from J, leaving 15 bases between them. Germline V gene lookup returns CDR1 DFQATT and CDR2 SNEGSKA (reference sequence). The CDR3, as DNA: TGCAGTATCAGGACAGTCGGAAATTCACCCCTCCACTTT. Amino acid sequence: CSIRTVGNSPLHF.

This clonotype was observed at least ten times. The chain joins TRBV7-3 to TRBJ2-3, with D possibly being TRBD1 (5 bases). The CDR3 totals 15 residues. Germline CDR1 SGHTA, CDR2 FQGTGA. With 1 base removed from V and 2 bases from J, the gap between germline ends came to 10 bases. The CDR3 is CASSLRGSSTDTQYF. The CDR3 bases are TGTGCCAGCAGCTTAAGGGGCAGTTCCACAGATACGCAGTATTTT.

This clonotype was counted many times. The chain carries TRBV5-1 and TRBJ1-3; 8 bases map to TRBD1. Trimming cost V 5 bases and J 3 bases; bases outside gene matches: 4. CDR3 length equals 14 residues. Germline V gives CDR1 SGHRS, CDR2 YFSETQ. CDR3 nucleotide sequence: TGCGCCAGCAGGCCCGGGACAGGTGGAAACACCATATATTTT. It yields the protein CASRPGTGGNTIYF.

There are many counts of this clonotype. The rearrangement uses TRBV20-1 and TRBJ1-5; D remains unclear. The CDR3 has 12 residues. CDR1 DFQATT and CDR2 SNEGSKA come from the germline V gene (reference sequence). Trimming removed 6 bases from V and 4 bases from J, with 10 bases in between. For the CDR3, the DNA is TGCAGTGCCCTACCGGGGAATCAGCCCCAGCATTTT. It translates to CSALPGNQPQHF.

By share of the sample, this clonotype is medium-sized (0.01 to 0.1%). This chain connects TRBV20-1 to TRBJ1-6; 10 bases map to TRBD1. V trimming: 5 bases; J trimming: 9 bases; junction bases outside the gene matches: 7. The V gene's germline CDR1 is DFQATT and CDR2 SNEGSKA (reference sequence). The CDR3 covers 14 residues. The CDR3 bases are TGCAGTGCTCGATCCGGGACAGGGGCTTCACCCCTCCACTTT. The encoded protein is CSARSGTGASPLHF.

Ten or more counts support this clonotype. V and J are TRBV14 and TRBJ2-5, with a possible D match to TRBD1 (5 bases). V gave up 0 bases and J gave up 1 base, with 21 bases separating them. The CDR3 totals 19 residues. Germline-derived CDR1 and CDR2 are SGHDN and FVKESK. DNA for the CDR3: TGTGCCAGCAGCCAAGAGAACTTAGTCAGGGCCCCACTCCAAGAGACCCAGTACTTC. Encoded protein: CASSQENLVRAPLQETQYF. The variable domain in full, with the rest retrieved from reference TRBV14 and TRBJ2-5, is EAGVTQFPSHSVIEKGQTVTLRCDPISGHDNLYWYRRVMGKEIKFLLHFVKESKQDESGMPNNRFLAERTGGTYSTLKVQPAELEDSGVYFCASSQENLVRAPLQETQYFGPGTRLLVL.

The table lists this clonotype with many counts. V is TRBV20-1 and J is TRBJ2-3, with a possible D match to TRBD1 (5 bases). V was shortened by 4 bases and J by 2 bases, with 13 bases between the two germline ends. The CDR3 loop spans 14 amino acids. Germline V gene data show CDR1 as DFQATT and CDR2 as SNEGSKA (reference sequence). Here the CDR3 DNA reads TGCAGTGCTATCGAAGGGGTTGCCACAGATACGCAGTATTTT. Protein: CSAIEGVATDTQYF.

This clonotype was observed a few times. This chain uses TRBV29-1 with TRBJ1-2; D unresolved. Germline CDR1 is SQVTM and CDR2 is ANQGSEA. The CDR3 contains 12 residues. V lost 3 bases, J lost 6 bases, and 11 bases lay in between. CDR3 protein: CSVDKGWDGYTF. Written as DNA, the CDR3 is TGCAGCGTTGATAAAGGATGGGATGGCTACACCTTC.

By share, this clonotype ranks as medium-sized (0.01 to 0.1%). The genes are TRBV7-8 and TRBJ1-2; TRBD1 is a possible D gene (5 bases). The CDR3 consists of 15 residues. Trimming removed 1 base at V and 3 bases at J, with 12 bases between. The germline V gene has CDR1 SGHVS and CDR2 FQNEAQ. CDR3 loop: CASSLGGGGDYGYTF. Here the CDR3 DNA reads TGTGCCAGCAGCTTAGGGGGCGGGGGAGACTATGGCTACACCTTC.

This clonotype was picked up a small number of times. Here the CDR3 DNA reads TGCAGCGGGGGAGGTGATGGCTACACCTTC. Translated: CSGGGDGYTF. The V call is TRBV29-1, the J call TRBJ1-2, with D hard to call. The V and J ends lost 7 bases and 6 bases respectively, with 9 bases between them. This CDR3 contains 10 residues. Germline V gene lookup returns CDR1 SQVTM and CDR2 ANQGSEA.

This clonotype came up many times. The chain is built from TRBV20-1 and TRBJ2-3, with 9 positions matching TRBD2. The CDR3 is 14 residues long. From germline, CDR1 is DFQATT and CDR2 SNEGSKA (reference sequence). The V segment lost 3 bases and the J segment 4 bases; nucleotides outside the gene matches: 5. The CDR3 region has the DNA TGCAGTGCTAGGAAACTAGCGGGCGCAGATACGCAGTATTTT. Translated: CSARKLAGADTQYF.

This clonotype was recorded many times. V and J are TRBV12-5 and TRBJ1-1; 9 bases line up with TRBD1. This CDR3 spans 16 amino acids. V was pared by 0 bases and J by 1 base, with 3 bases of the junction left unmatched. Germline CDR1 and CDR2: LGHNT and FRNRAP. As DNA, the CDR3 is TGTGCTAGTGGTTTGGTAGTACAGGGGGCGAACACTGAAGCTTTCTTT. Its protein product is CASGLVVQGANTEAFF.

This clonotype has ten or more counts. The chain employs TRBV25-1 and TRBJ1-3; tentatively, D is TRBD1 (5 bases). The V gene's germline CDR1 is MGHDK and CDR2 SYGVNS. This CDR3 is 15 amino acids long. V was clipped by 4 bases and J by 0 bases, with 10 bases between them. In DNA form, the CDR3 reads TGTGCCAGCAGTGTCCCCGGGGCCTCTGGAAACACCATATATTTT. Its translation is CASSVPGASGNTIYF. Full variable domain (remainder filled in from reference TRBV25-1 and TRBJ1-3): EADIYQTPRYLVIGTGKKITLECSQTMGHDKMYWYQQDPGMELHLIHYSYGVNSTEKGDLSSESTVSRIRTEHFPLTLESARPSHTSQYLCASSVPGASGNTIYFGEGSWLTVV.